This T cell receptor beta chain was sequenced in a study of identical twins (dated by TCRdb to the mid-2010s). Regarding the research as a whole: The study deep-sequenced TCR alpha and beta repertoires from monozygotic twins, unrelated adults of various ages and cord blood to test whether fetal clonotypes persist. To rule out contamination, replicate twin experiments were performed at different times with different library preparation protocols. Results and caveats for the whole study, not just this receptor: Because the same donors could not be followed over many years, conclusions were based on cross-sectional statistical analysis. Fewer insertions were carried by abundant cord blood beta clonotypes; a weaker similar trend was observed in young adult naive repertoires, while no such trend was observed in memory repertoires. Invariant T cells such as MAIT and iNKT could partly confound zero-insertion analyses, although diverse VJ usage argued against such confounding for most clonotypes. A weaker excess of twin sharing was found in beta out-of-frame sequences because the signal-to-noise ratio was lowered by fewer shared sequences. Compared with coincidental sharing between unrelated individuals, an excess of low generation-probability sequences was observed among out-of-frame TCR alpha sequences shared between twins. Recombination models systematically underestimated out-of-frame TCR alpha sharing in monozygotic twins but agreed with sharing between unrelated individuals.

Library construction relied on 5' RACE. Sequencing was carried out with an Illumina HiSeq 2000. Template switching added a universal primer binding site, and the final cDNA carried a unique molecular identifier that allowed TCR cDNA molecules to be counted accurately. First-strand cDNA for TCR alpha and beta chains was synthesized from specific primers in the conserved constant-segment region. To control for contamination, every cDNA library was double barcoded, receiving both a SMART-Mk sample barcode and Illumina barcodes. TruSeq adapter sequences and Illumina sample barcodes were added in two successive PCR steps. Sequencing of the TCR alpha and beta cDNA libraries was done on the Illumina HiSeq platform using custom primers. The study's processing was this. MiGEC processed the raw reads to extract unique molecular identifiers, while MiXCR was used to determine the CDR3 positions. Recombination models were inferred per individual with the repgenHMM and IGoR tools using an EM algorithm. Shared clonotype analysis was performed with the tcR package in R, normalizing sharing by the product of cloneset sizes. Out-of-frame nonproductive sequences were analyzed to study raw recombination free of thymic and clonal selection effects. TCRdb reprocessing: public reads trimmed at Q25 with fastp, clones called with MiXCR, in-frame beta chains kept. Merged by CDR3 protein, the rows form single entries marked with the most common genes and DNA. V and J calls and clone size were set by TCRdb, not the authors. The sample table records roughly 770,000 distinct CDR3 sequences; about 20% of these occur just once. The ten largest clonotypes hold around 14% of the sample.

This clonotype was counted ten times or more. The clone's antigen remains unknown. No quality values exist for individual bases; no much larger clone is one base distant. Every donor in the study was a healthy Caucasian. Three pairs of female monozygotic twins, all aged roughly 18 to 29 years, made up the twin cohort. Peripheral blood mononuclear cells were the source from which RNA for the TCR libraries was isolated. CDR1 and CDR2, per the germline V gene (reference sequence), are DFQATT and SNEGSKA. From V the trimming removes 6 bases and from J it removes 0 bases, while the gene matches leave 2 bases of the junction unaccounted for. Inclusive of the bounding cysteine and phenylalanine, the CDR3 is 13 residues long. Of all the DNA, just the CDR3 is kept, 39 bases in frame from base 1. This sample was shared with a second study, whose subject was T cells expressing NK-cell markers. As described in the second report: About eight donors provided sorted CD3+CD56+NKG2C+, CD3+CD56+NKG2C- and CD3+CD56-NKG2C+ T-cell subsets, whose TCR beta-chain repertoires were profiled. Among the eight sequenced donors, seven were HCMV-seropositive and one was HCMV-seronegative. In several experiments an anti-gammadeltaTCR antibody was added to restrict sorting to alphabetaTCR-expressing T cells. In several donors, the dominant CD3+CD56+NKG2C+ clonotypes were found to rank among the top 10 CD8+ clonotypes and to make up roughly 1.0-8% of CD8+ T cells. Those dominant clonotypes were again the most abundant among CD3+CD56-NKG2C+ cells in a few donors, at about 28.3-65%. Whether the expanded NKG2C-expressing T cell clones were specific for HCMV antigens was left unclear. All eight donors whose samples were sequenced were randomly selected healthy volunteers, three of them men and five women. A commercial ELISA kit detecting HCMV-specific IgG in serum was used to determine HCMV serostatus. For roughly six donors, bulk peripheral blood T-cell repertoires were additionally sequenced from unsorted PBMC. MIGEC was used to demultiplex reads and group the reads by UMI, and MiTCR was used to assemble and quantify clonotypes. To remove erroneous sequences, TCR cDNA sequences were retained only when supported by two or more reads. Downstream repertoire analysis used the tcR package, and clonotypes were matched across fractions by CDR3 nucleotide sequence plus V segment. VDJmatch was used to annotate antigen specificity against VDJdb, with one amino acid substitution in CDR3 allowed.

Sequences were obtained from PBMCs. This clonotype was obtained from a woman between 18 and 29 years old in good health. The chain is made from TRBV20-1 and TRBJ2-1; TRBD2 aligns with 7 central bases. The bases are TGCAGTGCCACGGGAGGCTCCTACAATGAGCAGTTCTTC. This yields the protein CSATGGSYNEQFF.